What follows are 29 T cell receptor beta chains derived from one specimen sequenced in a study of T-cell memory formation after mild COVID-19. One entry per CDR3 protein, called by TCRdb with MiXCR from the 5' RACE reads. The sample contains approximately 450,000 distinct CDR3 sequences, over 15% of which appear only once. Material for sequencing was PBMCs or a T cell subset sorted from them (not recorded which). The receptors here all came from an adult woman who had mild COVID-19 (a few samples of this study predate the infection). Cell type and time point are not known.

This clonotype showed up just a few times. This clone may be a read error of a much larger clone one base away. The chain is built from TRBV15 and TRBJ2-1, with 9 bases that match TRBD2. Per the germline V gene, CDR1 is LNHNV and CDR2 is YYDKDF (reference sequence). This CDR3 spans 16 amino acids. Here the CDR3 DNA reads TGTGCCACCAGCAGAGAGCGGGAGGGCCTCCATAATGAGCGGTTCTTC. Protein product: CATSREREGLHNERFF.

The chain is built from TRBV29-1 and TRBJ1-1, with D possibly being TRBD1 (5 bases). Germline lookup yields CDR1 SQVTM and CDR2 ANQGSEA. The CDR3 consists of 13 residues. The V end was cut by 2 bases, the J end by 1 base, with 8 bases between. The CDR3 DNA reads TGCAGCGTTGAACGGGACGGGAACACTGAAGCTTTCTTT. Translated: CSVERDGNTEAFF.

This clonotype has a count of ten or more. The rearrangement links TRBV9 to TRBJ1-1; D is unclear. Germline V gives CDR1 SGDLS, CDR2 YYNGEE. The length of the CDR3 is 13 residues. Trimming cost V 3 bases and J 6 bases, with 12 bases left between them. CDR3 region: CASSGGRLPEAFF. CDR3 nucleotide sequence: TGTGCCAGCAGCGGCGGGCGGCTCCCTGAAGCTTTCTTT.

There are a few counts of this clonotype. The gene calls are TRBV6-2 or TRBV6-3 and TRBJ2-7; a possible D gene is TRBD1 (5 bases). Trimming took 7 bases from V and 2 from J, leaving 18 bases between them. The CDR3 has 15 amino acids. CDR1 and CDR2 (germline): MNHEY, SVGEGT. The CDR3 nucleotides read TGTGCCAGCATCTCCATGGGGCAGCTCACCTACGAGCAGTACTTC. It encodes CASISMGQLTYEQYF.

This clonotype was seen a handful of times. The chain uses TRBV12-3 or TRBV12-4 and TRBJ2-1; D is possibly TRBD1 (5 bases). The CDR3 sequence is 14 residues long. V was pared by 6 bases and J by 2 bases, with 11 bases between. Here the CDR3 DNA reads TGTGCCAGCAGACACCTAGGGGCCTACAATGAGCAGTTCTTC. Translating gives CASRHLGAYNEQFF.

This clonotype has more than one count but fewer than ten. The V and J genes are TRBV12-3 or TRBV12-4 and TRBJ2-7; D uncertain. This CDR3 has 12 amino acids. Trimming removed 3 bases from V and 4 bases from J, with 7 bases in between. The CDR3 nucleotides are TGTGCCAGCAGTTTTGAAGGGTACGAGCAGTACTTC. It codes for CASSFEGYEQYF.

CDR3 bases: TGTGCCAGCTCCGACAGTGGGGGCTTGAGGGACACTGAAGCTTTCTTT. This sequence encodes CASSDSGGLRDTEAFF. V is TRBV18 and J is TRBJ1-1; D is perhaps TRBD1 (6 bases). The CDR3 sequence is 16 residues long. Germline CDR1 and CDR2: KGHSH and LQKENI. V was cut by 6 bases and J by 3 bases, with 20 bases left in between.

This clonotype was seen a few times. The chain uses TRBV7-9 and TRBJ1-1, with a possible D match to TRBD1 (5 bases). Germline CDR1 is SEHNR and CDR2 is FQNEAQ (reference sequence). With 5 bases removed from V and 3 bases from J, the gap between germline ends came to 16 bases. The CDR3 spans 15 residues. The CDR3 is CASSHLQAGDTEAFF. CDR3 DNA sequence: TGTGCCAGCAGCCATCTACAGGCAGGCGACACTGAAGCTTTCTTT.

This clonotype was detected a few times. V gene TRBV30 combines with J gene TRBJ2-1; D is possibly TRBD2 (6 bases). V lost 1 base and J lost 13, with 14 bases in between. This CDR3 comprises 12 residues. The germline CDR1 and CDR2 sequences are GTSNPN and SVGIG (reference sequence). DNA for the CDR3: TGTGCCTGGAGTGCCTCTAGCGACCCACAGTTCTTC. Protein: CAWSASSDPQFF.

The chain employs TRBV7-9 and TRBJ1-2; D is unresolved. CDR3 length: 14 amino acids. Trimming stripped 5 bases from V and 7 bases from J, with 17 bases between. CDR1 is SEHNR and CDR2 is FQNEAQ in the germline V gene (reference sequence). This CDR3 is CASSPLAPYGGYTF. The CDR3 DNA sequence: TGTGCCAGCAGCCCCTTAGCTCCCTATGGTGGCTACACCTTC.

A few counts support this clonotype. V usage is TRBV7-8 and J usage is TRBJ2-1; 13 nucleotides line up with TRBD2. This CDR3 is built from 17 residues. Germline V lookup: CDR1 SGHVS, CDR2 FQNEAQ. V trimming: 7 bases; J trimming: 7 bases; junction bases outside the gene matches: 13. DNA of the CDR3: TGTGCCAGCACCACGATACTACTAGCGGGAGGGCCTAATGAGCAGTTCTTC. It translates to CASTTILLAGGPNEQFF.

This clonotype has just a few counts. J is TRBJ2-7 and V is TRBV7-7; D remains ambiguous. The CDR3 is 13 amino acids. Trimming removed 1 base at V and 6 bases at J, with 10 bases between. From germline, CDR1 is SSHAT and CDR2 FNYEAQ (reference sequence). This CDR3 is CASSLVPWGEQYF. CDR3 nucleotide sequence: TGTGCCAGCAGCTTAGTTCCGTGGGGCGAGCAGTACTTC.

This clonotype has at least ten counts. The chain uses TRBV5-1 and TRBJ1-1; D unresolved. CDR1 and CDR2 from the germline V gene are SGHRS and YFSETQ. The CDR3 sequence is 15 residues long. V lost 3 bases and J lost 1, with 13 bases in between. This CDR3 reads CASSSSTMRNTEAFF. CDR3 bases: TGCGCCAGCAGCTCATCCACCATGAGGAACACTGAAGCTTTCTTT.

The chain uses TRBV29-1 and TRBJ2-6, with unresolved D. Trimming left V 6 bases short and J 0 bases short, with 6 bases between. The CDR3 is made up of 13 amino acids. Germline assignment: CDR1 SQVTM and CDR2 ANQGSEA. The CDR3 DNA is TGCAGCGTGTGTCCCTCTGGGGCCAACGTCCTGACTTTC. Residues: CSVCPSGANVLTF.

This CDR3 is CAWSPTTDTQYF. The CDR3 nucleotides are TGTGCCTGGAGTCCAACCACAGATACGCAGTATTTT. The chain combines TRBV30 with TRBJ2-3; D is undetermined. The germline V gene encodes CDR1 GTSNPN and CDR2 SVGIG (reference sequence). V lost 2 bases to trimming and J lost 2 bases, with 5 bases between them. The length of the CDR3 is 12 residues.

The DNA for the CDR3 is TGTGCCAGCAGCCCCCCCCCGGGGGGACGGGAGACCCAGTACTTC. Amino acid sequence: CASSPPPGGRETQYF. This rearrangement joins TRBV11-2 to TRBJ2-5, with 7 bases identical to TRBD2. Germline CDR1 reads SGHAT; CDR2 reads FQNNGV. The J segment lost 5 bases and the V segment lost 5 bases, leaving 11 bases of the junction unmatched. The CDR3 has 15 residues.

This clonotype showed up just a few times. The genes are TRBV5-1 and TRBJ1-1; 8 positions agree with TRBD1. The CDR3 sequence is 16 residues long. Germline V lookup: CDR1 SGHRS, CDR2 YFSETQ. The J segment lost 0 bases and the V segment lost 4 bases, leaving 8 bases of the junction unmatched. The CDR3 DNA sequence: TGCGCCAGCAGCCAACTGACAGGGGTGATGAACACTGAAGCTTTCTTT. Translation: CASSQLTGVMNTEAFF.

CDR3 sequence (DNA): TGTGCCAGCAGCCAAGAGCCCCAGACAGGGGGAATGTACGAGCAGTACTTC. As protein: CASSQEPQTGGMYEQYF. V gene TRBV4-2 combines with J gene TRBJ2-7; the match to TRBD1 covers 9 bases. This CDR3 spans 17 amino acids. Trimming took 0 bases from V and 4 from J; bases not matched to a gene: 10. In germline, CDR1 is LGHNA, CDR2 YNFKEQ.

This clonotype was counted only a few times. This chain links TRBV7-9 with TRBJ2-7; TRBD1 is a possible D gene (6 bases). This CDR3 contains 14 residues. Trimming pared 4 bases from V and 2 bases from J, leaving 12 bases between. The germline V gene has CDR1 SEHNR and CDR2 FQNEAQ (reference sequence). The CDR3 sequence is CASSWGQPAYEQYF. The CDR3 DNA reads as TGTGCCAGCAGCTGGGGGCAACCGGCCTACGAGCAGTACTTC.

Only a few counts were recorded for this clonotype. The chain joins TRBV7-8 to TRBJ1-5; the D is unclear. Germline CDR1 and CDR2: SGHVS and FQNEAQ. V lost 3 bases and J 3 bases, leaving 12 bases between the germline ends. This CDR3 spans 15 amino acids. The CDR3 DNA reads as TGTGCCAGCAGCTTGGCCCATTATAACAATCAGCCCCAGCATTTT. It codes for CASSLAHYNNQPQHF.

The table lists this clonotype with a few counts. This chain connects TRBV6-6 to TRBJ1-1; D is unclear. The CDR3 spans 14 residues. The V gene's germline CDR1 is MNHNY and CDR2 SVGAGI (reference sequence). Trimming removed 0 bases from V and 1 base from J, with 6 bases in between. The CDR3 DNA is TGTGCCAGCAGTTACTCTAAGGGGAACACTGAAGCTTTCTTT. Its protein is CASSYSKGNTEAFF.

The CDR3 reads CASSVDRSNGYNEQFF. The CDR3 nucleotides read TGCGCCAGCAGCGTAGATCGGAGTAACGGCTACAATGAGCAGTTCTTC. This chain uses TRBV5-1 with TRBJ2-1; D unresolved. Looked up from germline, CDR1 is SGHRS and CDR2 is YFSETQ. Trimming removed 4 bases at V and 3 bases at J, with 17 bases between. This CDR3 has 16 amino acids.

This chain connects TRBV2 to TRBJ2-7; a weak D match, TRBD1 (5 bases). Germline V CDR1 and CDR2: SNHLY, FYNNEI. Between the trimmed V and J ends, which lost 8 bases and 5 bases, there was a span of 10 bases. The CDR3 contains 11 residues. As DNA, the CDR3 is TGTGCCAGCTCAGGGTTAAACGAGCAGTACTTC. The encoded protein is CASSGLNEQYF.

The table lists this clonotype with a few counts. V usage is TRBV11-3 and J usage is TRBJ2-7; no reliable D call. CDR3 size: 16 residues. Germline-derived CDR1 and CDR2 are SGHNT and YENEEA. V dropped 0 bases and J dropped 4 bases, with 16 bases sitting between them. In nucleotides, the CDR3 is TGTGCCAGCAGCTTAGATCGGTATAGGCACCCTTACGAGCAGTACTTC. Its protein product is CASSLDRYRHPYEQYF.

The rearrangement joins TRBV6-1 to TRBJ1-4; TRBD1 agrees at 7 bases. Trimming cost V 7 bases and J 7 bases; bases outside gene matches: 9. Germline V gene lookup returns CDR1 MNHNS and CDR2 SASEGT. This CDR3 contains 14 residues. In nucleotides, the CDR3 is TGTGCCAGCATGGTGCGACAGGGACGTGAAAAACTGTTTTTT. Translated, it gives CASMVRQGREKLFF.

The CDR3 is CASSLVGQVAYEQYF. The CDR3 DNA is TGTGCCAGCAGTTTAGTGGGACAGGTTGCCTACGAGCAGTACTTC. The chain combines TRBV12-3 or TRBV12-4 with TRBJ2-7, with TRBD1 identical over 8 bases. The CDR3 is 15 residues long. The V segment lost 1 base and the J segment 2 bases; nucleotides outside the gene matches: 4.

This sequence joins TRBV13 and TRBJ2-3; D might be TRBD1 (5 bases). Trimming removed 5 bases at V and 6 bases at J, with 9 bases between. The CDR3 has 12 amino acids. The V gene's germline CDR1 is PRHDT and CDR2 FYEKMQ (reference sequence). The CDR3 DNA is TGTGCCAGCAGCACTCACAGGGATACGCAGTATTTT. Encoded protein: CASSTHRDTQYF. Combining the CDR3 with reference TRBV13 and TRBJ2-3 gives the whole variable domain AAGVIQSPRHLIKEKRETATLKCYPIPRHDTVYWYQQGPGQDPQFLISFYEKMQSDKGSIPDRFSAQQFSDYHSELNMSSLELGDSALYFCASSTHRDTQYFGPGTRLTVL.

The rearrangement uses TRBV6-6 and TRBJ2-5; possibly TRBD2 for D (7 bases). Germline-derived CDR1 and CDR2 are MNHNY and SVGAGI (reference sequence). The ends were cut back, 0 bases at V and 2 bases at J, with 10 bases in the middle. The CDR3 length is 15 residues. This CDR3 is CASSYSGGQQETQYF. CDR3 nucleotides: TGTGCCAGCAGTTACTCCGGGGGGCAGCAAGAGACCCAGTACTTC.

The V and J genes are TRBV19 and TRBJ2-1; D unclear. This CDR3 region has 14 residues. Germline CDR1 is LNHDA and CDR2 is SQIVND (reference sequence). V was clipped by 1 base and J by 0 bases, with 4 bases between them. CDR3 coding DNA: TGTGCCAGTAGTATAGGGAGCTCCTACAATGAGCAGTTCTTC. This translates into CASSIGSSYNEQFF. The full variable domain, rest sourced from reference TRBV19 and TRBJ2-1, is DGGITQSPKYLFRKEGQNVTLSCEQNLNHDAMYWYRQDPGQGLRLIYYSQIVNDFQKGDIAEGYSVSREKKESFPLTVTSAQKNPTAFYLCASSIGSSYNEQFFGPGTRLTVL.